A single sample gave rise to the 27 T cell receptor beta chains below, sequenced in a study of control samples from healthy donors and cancer patients. The data were produced by immunoSEQ multiplex PCR, yet TCRdb's version contains in-frame clones alone and is incomplete. The profile shows roughly 120,000 clones, about 92% of them singletons. The material sequenced was PBMCs. Receptors were obtained from a man aged 50-59 years with head and neck cancer.

The chain carries TRBV24-1 and TRBJ2-7, with D maybe TRBD1 (6 bases). Germline CDR1 and CDR2: KGHDR and SFDVKD. V lost 1 base, J lost 12 bases, and 12 bases lay in between. The CDR3 has 12 amino acids. The CDR3 DNA is TGTGCCACCAGTGATTTTGAGGACAGACCGTACTTC. Its protein is CATSDFEDRPYF.

The CDR3 DNA follows: TGTGCCAGTAGTAGGACAGGGTCCCTGAACACTGAAGCTTTCTTT. This translates into CASSRTGSLNTEAFF. The genes are TRBV19 and TRBJ1-1, with TRBD1 matching 8 bases. V trimming: 4 bases; J trimming: 0 bases; junction bases outside the gene matches: 4. Germline V CDR1 and CDR2: LNHDA, SQIVND (reference sequence). This CDR3 region has 15 residues.

Comments on this clone: The same CDR3 also results from other DNA sequences found in this sample. The chain employs TRBV12-3 or TRBV12-4 and TRBJ2-7; D is unclear. The V gene lost 4 bases and the J gene lost 2 bases, with 3 bases spanning the gap. This CDR3 has 11 residues. CDR3 sequence: CASSSAYEQYF. Here the CDR3 DNA reads TGTGCCAGCAGTTCAGCCTACGAGCAGTACTTC.

The chain employs TRBV27 and TRBJ1-6; D is ambiguous. CDR3 length: 14 amino acids. The V gene lost 2 bases and the J gene lost 7 bases, with 9 bases spanning the gap. CDR1 is MNHEY and CDR2 is SMNVEV in the germline V gene (reference sequence). The CDR3 protein is CASSLHNPNSPLHF. In DNA, the CDR3 is TGTGCCAGCAGTTTACACAATCCCAATTCACCCCTCCACTTT.

The chain carries TRBV5-6 and TRBJ2-5; TRBD1 might be the D (6 bases). CDR1 is SGHDT, CDR2 YYEEEE, per germline. V was pared by 6 bases and J by 0 bases, with 18 bases between. The length of the CDR3 is 16 residues. The chain's CDR3 is CASILRTDLYQETQYF. Written as DNA, the CDR3 is TGTGCCAGCATCCTTCGGACAGACCTGTACCAAGAGACCCAGTACTTC.

In DNA, the CDR3 is TGTGCCAGCTCACCACTCCAGTTGGGTTGGGACGAGCAGTACTTC. This encodes CASSPLQLGWDEQYF. The genes are TRBV18 and TRBJ2-7; no clear D. The CDR3 runs to 15 residues. The V and J ends lost 1 base and 5 bases respectively, with 15 bases between them. CDR1 is KGHSH, CDR2 LQKENI, per germline.

The J gene is TRBJ2-3, the V gene TRBV7-9, with a weak D call TRBD2 (5 bases). The CDR3 consists of 13 residues. Looked up from germline, CDR1 is SEHNR and CDR2 is FQNEAQ (reference sequence). The ends were cut back, 3 bases at V and 6 bases at J, with 10 bases in the middle. The CDR3 coding sequence is TGTGCCAGCAGCTTGTCGCTAGCTGATACGCAGTATTTT. It codes for CASSLSLADTQYF.

The J gene is TRBJ2-1, the V gene TRBV14; the match to TRBD2 covers 8 bases. Trimming at V came to 1 base and at J to 2 bases, leaving 1 base not matched to a gene. Germline V CDR1 and CDR2: SGHDN, FVKESK. The CDR3 runs to 15 residues. DNA of the CDR3: TGTGCCAGCAGCCAAGGGACTAGCCCCTACAATGAGCAGTTCTTC. Protein product: CASSQGTSPYNEQFF.

V is TRBV6-4 and J is TRBJ2-7, with D maybe TRBD2 (5 bases). The CDR3 has 16 amino acids. Trimming cost V 0 bases and J 3 bases, with 15 bases left between them. Germline values: CDR1 MRHNA, CDR2 SNTAGT. The CDR3 bases are TGTGCCAGCAGTGACTCCCCCCCCGGGAAATACTACGAGCAGTACTTC. Translating gives CASSDSPPGKYYEQYF.

The V call is TRBV6-5, the J call TRBJ2-7; D might be TRBD1 (6 bases). Germline V gene sequence: CDR1 MNHEY, CDR2 SVGAGI. V lost 7 bases and J lost 2, with 15 bases in between. The CDR3 is made up of 14 amino acids. The CDR3 DNA is TGTGCCAGCAAAGACAGGTGGGACGCCTACGAGCAGTACTTC. Residues: CASKDRWDAYEQYF.

V usage is TRBV24-1 and J usage is TRBJ2-1, with 8 bases matching TRBD2. The CDR3 covers 16 residues. V gave up 2 bases and J gave up 2 bases; unmatched junction bases: 4. CDR1 is KGHDR and CDR2 is SFDVKD in the germline V gene. CDR3 sequence reads: CATSDWAGGAYNEQFF. CDR3 in DNA: TGTGCCACCAGTGATTGGGCGGGGGGCGCCTACAATGAGCAGTTCTTC.

The chain combines TRBV24-1 with TRBJ2-1, with 10 bases identical to TRBD1. The J segment lost 7 bases and the V segment lost 1 base, leaving 6 bases of the junction unmatched. CDR3 size: 16 residues. CDR1 and CDR2 from the germline V gene are KGHDR and SFDVKD. Here the CDR3 DNA reads TGTGCCACCAGTGATTTCCCGGGACAGGGGTTGAATGAGCAGTTCTTC. It translates to CATSDFPGQGLNEQFF.

This chain joins TRBV5-1 and TRBJ1-1; the D gene is possibly TRBD1 (5 bases). Deletions cut 1 base from V and 4 bases from J, with 17 bases between. The CDR3 loop spans 16 amino acids. Germline V gives CDR1 SGHRS, CDR2 YFSETQ. DNA for the CDR3: TGCGCCAGCAGCTTGTGGTTGGGGGTTAAATCCACTGAAGCTTTCTTT. Residues: CASSLWLGVKSTEAFF.

The gene calls are TRBV6-5 and TRBJ1-1; 8 bases agree with TRBD1. V lost 6 bases to trimming and J lost 0 bases; unmatched junction nucleotides: 3. This CDR3 region has 14 residues. Per the germline V gene, CDR1 is MNHEY and CDR2 is SVGAGI. The CDR3 region is CASRGDRLNTEAFF. CDR3 DNA sequence: TGTGCCAGCAGAGGGGACAGGCTGAACACTGAAGCTTTCTTT.

This chain uses TRBV14 with TRBJ2-7; D possibly corresponds to TRBD1 (6 bases). Trimming pared 8 bases from V and 6 bases from J, leaving 23 bases between. The CDR3 runs 15 residues. Germline V gives CDR1 SGHDN, CDR2 FVKESK. The CDR3 DNA reads as TGTGCCAGCGGCGCTAGGACAGTGGGGCCAGCCGAGCAGTACTTC. Amino acids: CASGARTVGPAEQYF.

This sequence joins TRBV5-1 and TRBJ2-5; 11 bases align to TRBD1. J lost 1 base, V lost 1 base, and 6 bases had no gene match. This CDR3 spans 17 amino acids. The germline V gene has CDR1 SGHRS and CDR2 YFSETQ. The CDR3 DNA reads as TGCGCCAGCAGCTTGTCAGGGGGGACAGGGGGCCAAGAGACCCAGTACTTC. It encodes CASSLSGGTGGQETQYF.

The chain couples TRBV3-1 (or the pseudogene TRBV3-2) to TRBJ1-2; tentative D call: TRBD1 (5 bases). The CDR3 spans 15 residues. Germline CDR1 LGHDT, CDR2 YNNKEL (reference sequence). V was shortened by 5 bases and J by 7 bases, with 20 bases between the two germline ends. The CDR3 loop is CASSSRGGTGAGYTF. CDR3 bases: TGTGCCAGCAGCTCCCGGGGAGGGACGGGTGCTGGCTACACCTTC.

This chain connects TRBV4-2 to TRBJ2-6; TRBD1 matches at 7 bases. There are 17 residues in the CDR3. In germline, CDR1 is LGHNA, CDR2 YNFKEQ. V was clipped by 5 bases and J by 3 bases; unmatched bases: 10. The CDR3 coding sequence is TGTGCCAGCAGCGTCCGACAGGGAACGGGTGGGGCCAACGTCCTGACTTTC. Amino acids: CASSVRQGTGGANVLTF.

Of note for this clone: Other DNA sequences in the sample encode the same CDR3. The CDR3 protein is CASSSSYEQYF. The CDR3 coding sequence is TGTGCCAGCAGTAGTTCCTACGAGCAGTACTTC. The chain employs TRBV5-4 and TRBJ2-7, with D uncertain. Germline CDR1 reads SGHNT; CDR2 reads YYREEE (reference sequence). The length of the CDR3 is 11 residues. V gave up 5 bases and J gave up 1 base, with 4 bases separating them.

This chain connects TRBV5-4 to TRBJ2-7, with TRBD2 as a possible D gene (7 bases). CDR1 and CDR2 from the germline V gene are SGHNT and YYREEE (reference sequence). The CDR3 is 12 residues long. V lost 9 bases and J lost 2, with 12 bases in between. CDR3 sequence: CAMGGPTYEQYF. In DNA form, the CDR3 reads TGTGCCATGGGGGGGCCCACCTACGAGCAGTACTTC.

The chain combines TRBV25-1 with TRBJ1-4; the match to TRBD1 covers 7 bases. Losses at the gene ends were 5 bases for V and 4 bases for J; bases not matched to a gene: 7. There are 15 residues in the CDR3. Germline V CDR1 and CDR2: MGHDK, SYGVNS. CDR3 bases: TGTGCCAGCAGTCCTAGGGGACAGAATAATGAAAAACTGTTTTTT. The encoded protein is CASSPRGQNNEKLFF.

This sequence joins TRBV6-5 and TRBJ1-5; no reliable D call. This CDR3 region has 15 residues. In germline, CDR1 is MNHEY, CDR2 SVGAGI. With 8 bases removed from V and 2 bases from J, the gap between germline ends came to 16 bases. DNA of the CDR3: TGTGCCAGCTCCGGCGGACCTTGGGGCAATCAGCCCCAGCATTTT. Protein sequence: CASSGGPWGNQPQHF.

Concerning this clone itself: The sample carries other DNA sequences with the same CDR3. The rearrangement joins TRBV7-2 to TRBJ1-6; D remains ambiguous. The germline V gene encodes CDR1 SGHTA and CDR2 FQGNSA. This CDR3 region has 16 residues. Trimming cost V 2 bases and J 6 bases, with 14 bases left between them. The CDR3 DNA reads as TGTGCCAGCAGCTTAAAAGGTGCCTCTTTTAATTCACCCCTCCACTTT. Amino acids: CASSLKGASFNSPLHF.

This clone showed up just a few times. The gene calls are TRBV15 and TRBJ2-1; 11 bases agree with TRBD1. With 2 bases clipped from V and 5 bases from J, the junction kept 20 bases outside the gene matches. The CDR3 spans 21 residues. CDR1 LNHNV and CDR2 YYDKDF come from the germline V gene (reference sequence). DNA of the CDR3: TGTGCCACCAGCAGACGCACCCATAGGACAGGGGGCCGGCTCGCCCACAATGAGCAGTTCTTC. Its protein product is CATSRRTHRTGGRLAHNEQFF.

This clone was detected only a few times. The J gene is TRBJ2-7, the V gene TRBV6-2 or TRBV6-3, with D perhaps given as TRBD1 or TRBD2 (5 bases each). Trimming shortened V by 6 bases and J by 2 bases, and 14 bases separated the two germline ends. Germline V gene lookup returns CDR1 MNHEY and CDR2 SVGEGT. The CDR3 runs to 14 residues. DNA of the CDR3: TGTGCCAGCAGCCCCGGGACCTATGCCTACGAGCAGTACTTC. Its translation: CASSPGTYAYEQYF.

V gene TRBV7-6 combines with J gene TRBJ1-6, with TRBD1 identical over 9 bases. The J segment lost 5 bases and the V segment lost 4 bases, leaving 6 bases of the junction unmatched. This CDR3 comprises 16 residues. The germline V gene encodes CDR1 SGHVS and CDR2 FNYEAQ. The CDR3 sequence is CASSSGQGFDNSPLHF. The CDR3, as DNA: TGTGCCAGCAGCTCCGGACAGGGGTTCGATAATTCACCCCTCCACTTT.

The chain has TRBV24-1 and TRBJ2-3, with D hard to call. The V gene's germline CDR1 is KGHDR and CDR2 SFDVKD. The CDR3 runs 13 residues. V shed 10 bases and J shed 6 bases, with 16 bases lying between them. The CDR3 DNA sequence: TGTGCCACTTCGGGTGATGGCTCCGATACGCAGTATTTT. This encodes CATSGDGSDTQYF.